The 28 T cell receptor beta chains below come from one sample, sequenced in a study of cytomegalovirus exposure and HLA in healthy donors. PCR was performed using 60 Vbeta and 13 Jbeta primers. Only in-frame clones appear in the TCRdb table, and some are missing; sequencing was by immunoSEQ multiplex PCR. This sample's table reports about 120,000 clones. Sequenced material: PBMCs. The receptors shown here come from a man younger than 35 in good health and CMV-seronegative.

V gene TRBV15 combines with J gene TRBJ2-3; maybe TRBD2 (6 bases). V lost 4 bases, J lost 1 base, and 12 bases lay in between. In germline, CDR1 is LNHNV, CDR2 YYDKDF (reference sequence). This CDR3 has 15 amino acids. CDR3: CATSTGSWGTDTQYF. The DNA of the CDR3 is TGTGCCACCAGCACCGGGAGTTGGGGCACAGATACGCAGTATTTT.

The CDR3 here is CASSATYNEQFF. The CDR3 bases are TGTGCCAGCAGCGCGACTTACAATGAGCAGTTCTTC. The chain couples TRBV7-9 to TRBJ2-1; the D is unclear. This CDR3 has 12 amino acids. The germline V gene encodes CDR1 SEHNR and CDR2 FQNEAQ (reference sequence). Trimming stripped 5 bases from V and 4 bases from J, with 6 bases between.

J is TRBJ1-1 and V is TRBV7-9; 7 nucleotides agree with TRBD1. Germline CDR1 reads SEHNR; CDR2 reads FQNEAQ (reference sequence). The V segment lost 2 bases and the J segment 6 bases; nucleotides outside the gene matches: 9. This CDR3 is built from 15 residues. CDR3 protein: CASSLSGTAKSEAFF. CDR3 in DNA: TGTGCCAGCAGCTTATCCGGGACAGCTAAATCTGAAGCTTTCTTT.

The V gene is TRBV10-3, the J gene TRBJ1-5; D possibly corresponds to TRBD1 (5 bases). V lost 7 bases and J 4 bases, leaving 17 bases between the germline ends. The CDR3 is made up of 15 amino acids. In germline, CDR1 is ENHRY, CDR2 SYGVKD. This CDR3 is CAIKSGGAPNQPQHF. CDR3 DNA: TGTGCCATCAAATCGGGTGGGGCCCCAAATCAGCCCCAGCATTTT.

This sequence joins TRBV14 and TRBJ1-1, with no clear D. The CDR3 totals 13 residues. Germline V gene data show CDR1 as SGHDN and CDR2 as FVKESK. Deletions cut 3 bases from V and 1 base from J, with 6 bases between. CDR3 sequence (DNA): TGTGCCAGCAGCCATTACAGGAACACTGAAGCTTTCTTT. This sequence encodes CASSHYRNTEAFF.

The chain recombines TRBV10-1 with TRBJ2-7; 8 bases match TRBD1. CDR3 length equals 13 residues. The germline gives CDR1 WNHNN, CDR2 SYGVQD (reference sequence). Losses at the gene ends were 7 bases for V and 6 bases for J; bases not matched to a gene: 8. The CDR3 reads CASTHDRGSEQYF. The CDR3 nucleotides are TGCGCCAGCACCCACGACAGGGGATCCGAGCAGTACTTC.

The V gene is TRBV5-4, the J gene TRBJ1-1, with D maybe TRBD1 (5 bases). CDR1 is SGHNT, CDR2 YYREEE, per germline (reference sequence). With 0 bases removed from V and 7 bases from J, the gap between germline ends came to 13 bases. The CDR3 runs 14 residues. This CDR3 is CASSLGGELGEAFF. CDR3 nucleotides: TGTGCCAGCAGCTTGGGGGGGGAATTGGGTGAAGCTTTCTTT.

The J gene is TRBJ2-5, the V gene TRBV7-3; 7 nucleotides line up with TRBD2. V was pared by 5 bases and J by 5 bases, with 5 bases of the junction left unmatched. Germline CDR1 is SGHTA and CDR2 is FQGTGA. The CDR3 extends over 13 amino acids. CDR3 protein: CASSKVGGETQYF. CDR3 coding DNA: TGTGCCAGCAGCAAAGTGGGAGGGGAGACCCAGTACTTC.

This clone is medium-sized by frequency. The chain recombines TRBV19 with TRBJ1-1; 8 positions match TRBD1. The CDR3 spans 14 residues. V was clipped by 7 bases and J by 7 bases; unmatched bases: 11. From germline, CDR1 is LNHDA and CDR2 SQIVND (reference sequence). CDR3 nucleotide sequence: TGTGCCAGTACCCTATATCCGGGACAGGTTGAAGCTTTCTTT. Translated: CASTLYPGQVEAFF.

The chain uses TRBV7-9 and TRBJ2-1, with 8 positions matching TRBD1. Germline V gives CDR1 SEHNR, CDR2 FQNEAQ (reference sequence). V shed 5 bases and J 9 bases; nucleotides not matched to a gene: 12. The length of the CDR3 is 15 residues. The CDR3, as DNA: TGTGCCAGCAGCCCCCTTGACAGGGGATTAGGTGAGCAGTTCTTC. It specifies CASSPLDRGLGEQFF.

DNA of the CDR3: TGTGCCAGCACCTTGACGAACACATGGACAGATGAAGCTTTCTTT. Amino acids: CASTLTNTWTDEAFF. This chain uses TRBV7-8 with TRBJ1-1, with D tentatively TRBD1 (6 bases). The CDR3 is 15 amino acids. The V gene lost 7 bases and the J gene lost 7 bases, with 22 bases spanning the gap. Germline CDR1 reads SGHVS; CDR2 reads FQNEAQ.

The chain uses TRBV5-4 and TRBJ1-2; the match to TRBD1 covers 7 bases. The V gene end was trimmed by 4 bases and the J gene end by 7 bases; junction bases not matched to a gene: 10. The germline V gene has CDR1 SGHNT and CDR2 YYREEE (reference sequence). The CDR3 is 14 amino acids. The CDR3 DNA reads TGTGCCAGCAGCACAACAGGGGCAAGAGGTGGCTACACCTTC. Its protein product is CASSTTGARGGYTF.

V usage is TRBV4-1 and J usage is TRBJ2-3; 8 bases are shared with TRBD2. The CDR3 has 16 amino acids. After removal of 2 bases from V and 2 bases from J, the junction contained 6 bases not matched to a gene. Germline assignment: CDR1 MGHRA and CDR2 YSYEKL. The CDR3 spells CASSQHPSGYTDTQYF. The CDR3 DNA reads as TGCGCCAGCAGCCAACATCCTAGCGGGTACACAGATACGCAGTATTTT.

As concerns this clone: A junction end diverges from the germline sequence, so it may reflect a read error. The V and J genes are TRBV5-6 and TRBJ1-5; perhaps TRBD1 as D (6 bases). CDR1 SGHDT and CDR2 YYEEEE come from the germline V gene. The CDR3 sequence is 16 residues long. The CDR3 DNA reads TGTGCCAGCAGCTTAGCCGACAGGAAGCAGAATCGGCCCCAGCATTTT. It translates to CASSLADRKQNRPQHF.

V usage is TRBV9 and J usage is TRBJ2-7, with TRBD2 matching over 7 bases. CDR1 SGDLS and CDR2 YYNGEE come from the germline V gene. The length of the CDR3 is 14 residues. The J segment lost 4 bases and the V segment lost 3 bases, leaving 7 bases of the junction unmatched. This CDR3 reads CASSEASGDYEQYF. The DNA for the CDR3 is TGTGCCAGCAGCGAGGCTAGCGGAGATTACGAGCAGTACTTC. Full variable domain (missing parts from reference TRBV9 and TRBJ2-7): DSGVTQTPKHLITATGQRVTLRCSPRSGDLSVYWYQQSLDQGLQFLIQYYNGEERAKGNILERFSAQQFPDLHSELNLSSLELGDSALYFCASSEASGDYEQYFGPGTRLTVT.

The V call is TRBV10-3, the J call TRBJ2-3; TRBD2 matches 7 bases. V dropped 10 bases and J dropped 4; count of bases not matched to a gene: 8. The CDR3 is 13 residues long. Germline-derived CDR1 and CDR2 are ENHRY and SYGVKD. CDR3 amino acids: CASRAGVADTQYF. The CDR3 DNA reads TGTGCCAGCAGGGCGGGAGTGGCAGATACGCAGTATTTT.

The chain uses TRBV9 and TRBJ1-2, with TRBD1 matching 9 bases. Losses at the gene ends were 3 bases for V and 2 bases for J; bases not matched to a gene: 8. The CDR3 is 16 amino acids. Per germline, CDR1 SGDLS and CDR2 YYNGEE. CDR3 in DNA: TGTGCCAGCAGCGGAATACCGGGACAGGGCAACTATGGCTACACCTTC. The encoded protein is CASSGIPGQGNYGYTF.

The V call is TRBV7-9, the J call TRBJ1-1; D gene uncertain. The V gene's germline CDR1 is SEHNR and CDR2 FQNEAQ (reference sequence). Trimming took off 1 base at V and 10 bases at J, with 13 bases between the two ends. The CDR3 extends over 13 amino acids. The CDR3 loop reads CASSLVDGAAAFF. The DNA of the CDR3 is TGTGCCAGCAGCTTAGTCGATGGAGCGGCAGCTTTCTTT.

The CDR3 spells CASSAGRVGPNEKLFF. CDR3 in DNA: TGTGCCAGCAGCGCGGGACGCGTGGGACCAAATGAAAAACTGTTTTTT. The chain joins TRBV12-1 to TRBJ1-4. TRBV12-1 is designated a pseudogene. This CDR3 is 16 amino acids long.

The CDR3 bases are TGTGCCAGCAGCACGGACAGTTACAATGAGCAGTTCTTC. As protein: CASSTDSYNEQFF. The gene calls are TRBV6-6 and TRBJ2-1, with TRBD1 as a possible D gene (6 bases). Trimming left V 6 bases short and J 4 bases short, with 10 bases between. This CDR3 has 13 residues. The germline V gene encodes CDR1 MNHNY and CDR2 SVGAGI (reference sequence).

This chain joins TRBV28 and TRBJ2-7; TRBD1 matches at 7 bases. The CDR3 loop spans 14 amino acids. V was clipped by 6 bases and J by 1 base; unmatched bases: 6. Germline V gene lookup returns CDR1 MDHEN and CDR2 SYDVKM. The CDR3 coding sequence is TGTGCCAGCAGGAGCCTGACAGGGTCCTACGAGCAGTACTTC. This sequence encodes CASRSLTGSYEQYF.

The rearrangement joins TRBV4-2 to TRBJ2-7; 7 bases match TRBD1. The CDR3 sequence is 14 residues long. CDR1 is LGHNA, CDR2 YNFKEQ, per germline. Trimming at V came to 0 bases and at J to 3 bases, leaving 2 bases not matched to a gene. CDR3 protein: CASSQEGQNYEQYF. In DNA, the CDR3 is TGTGCCAGCAGCCAAGAGGGACAGAACTACGAGCAGTACTTC.

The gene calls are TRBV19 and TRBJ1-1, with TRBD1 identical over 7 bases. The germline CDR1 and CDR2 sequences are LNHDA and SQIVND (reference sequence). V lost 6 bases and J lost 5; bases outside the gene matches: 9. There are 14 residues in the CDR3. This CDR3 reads CASSLRQGGTEAFF. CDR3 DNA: TGTGCCAGTAGCCTTCGACAGGGTGGGACTGAAGCTTTCTTT.

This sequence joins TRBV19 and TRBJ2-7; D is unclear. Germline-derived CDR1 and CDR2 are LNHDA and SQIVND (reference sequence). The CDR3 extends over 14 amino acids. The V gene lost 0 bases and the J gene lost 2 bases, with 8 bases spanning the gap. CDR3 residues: CASSIDAETYEQYF. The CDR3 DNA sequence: TGTGCCAGTAGTATAGACGCAGAAACCTACGAGCAGTACTTC.

The CDR3 coding sequence is TGTGCCAGCAGCAAGAAGGGGGTAATCAGGGAAACTTTTGAAGCTTTCTTT. This encodes CASSKKGVIRETFEAFF. The chain joins TRBV21-1 to TRBJ1-1; the table's TRBD1 call for D was not verified on the DNA. TRBV21-1 is given as a pseudogene. The CDR3 is 17 amino acids.

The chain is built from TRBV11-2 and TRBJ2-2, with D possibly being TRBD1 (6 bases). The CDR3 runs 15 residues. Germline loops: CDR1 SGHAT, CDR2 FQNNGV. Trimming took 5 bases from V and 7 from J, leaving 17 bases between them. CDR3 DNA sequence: TGTGCCAGCAGCCTCGACTTGGGGGCGGTCGGGGAGCTGTTTTTT. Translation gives CASSLDLGAVGELFF.

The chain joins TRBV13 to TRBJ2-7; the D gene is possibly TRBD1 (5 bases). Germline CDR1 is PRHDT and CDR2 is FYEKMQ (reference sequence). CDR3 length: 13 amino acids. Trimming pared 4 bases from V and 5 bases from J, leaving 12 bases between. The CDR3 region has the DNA TGTGCCAGCAGCTACACGCCAGGGAACGAGCAGTACTTC. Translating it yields CASSYTPGNEQYF.

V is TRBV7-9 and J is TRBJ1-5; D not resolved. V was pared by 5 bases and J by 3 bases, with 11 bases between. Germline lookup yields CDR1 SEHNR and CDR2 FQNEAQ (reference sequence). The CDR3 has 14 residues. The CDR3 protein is CASSADTNNQPQHF. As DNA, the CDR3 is TGTGCCAGCAGCGCCGACACGAACAATCAGCCCCAGCATTTT.